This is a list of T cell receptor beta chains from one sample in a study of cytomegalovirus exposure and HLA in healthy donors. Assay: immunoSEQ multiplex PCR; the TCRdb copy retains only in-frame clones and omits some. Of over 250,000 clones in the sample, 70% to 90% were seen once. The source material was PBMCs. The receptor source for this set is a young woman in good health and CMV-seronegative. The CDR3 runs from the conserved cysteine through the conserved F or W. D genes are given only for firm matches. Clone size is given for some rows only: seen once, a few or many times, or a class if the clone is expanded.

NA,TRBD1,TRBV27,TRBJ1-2,CASSSGQGDYGYTF,TGTGCCAGCAGTTCCGGACAGGGGGACTATGGCTACACCTTC
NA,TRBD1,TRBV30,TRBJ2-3,CAYSGTGGTDTQYF,TGTGCCTATTCCGGGACAGGGGGCACAGATACGCAGTATTTT
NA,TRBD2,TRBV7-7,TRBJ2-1,CASSYKTGLAGFEDEQFF,TGTGCCAGCAGCTACAAAACTGGCTTAGCGGGGTTTGAGGATGAGCAGTTCTTC
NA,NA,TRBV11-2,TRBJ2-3,CASSLGAGGSTDTQYF,TGTGCCAGCAGCTTAGGTGCCGGGGGAAGCACAGATACGCAGTATTTT
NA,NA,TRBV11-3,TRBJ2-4,CASSLGLSGRAKNIQYF,TGTGCCAGCAGCTTAGGCCTCTCGGGGAGAGCCAAAAACATTCAGTACTTC
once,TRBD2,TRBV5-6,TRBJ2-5,CASSLAGGRETQYF,TGTGCCAGCAGCTTGGCGGGGGGTAGAGAGACCCAGTACTTC
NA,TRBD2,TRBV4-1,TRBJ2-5,CASSQELAGGPRWQTQYF,TGCGCCAGCAGCCAAGAACTCGCGGGGGGGCCAAGATGGCAGACCCAGTACTTC
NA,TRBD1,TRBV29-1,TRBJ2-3,CSALWVGQPTDTQYF,TGCAGCGCCCTTTGGGTGGGACAGCCCACAGATACGCAGTATTTT
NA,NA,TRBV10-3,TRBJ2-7,CAISDYYEQYF,TGTGCCATCAGTGACTACTACGAGCAGTACTTC
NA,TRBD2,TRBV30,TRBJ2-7,CAWSARGLADAREQYF,TGTGCCTGGAGTGCTAGGGGACTAGCGGACGCGAGAGAGCAGTACTTC
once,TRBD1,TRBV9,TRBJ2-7,CASSATSRDRGSEQYF,TGTGCCAGCAGCGCGACGTCCCGGGACAGGGGTTCCGAGCAGTACTTC
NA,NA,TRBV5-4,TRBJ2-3,CASSSGRPGTDTQYF,TGTGCCAGCAGCTCTGGGCGCCCTGGGACAGATACGCAGTATTTT
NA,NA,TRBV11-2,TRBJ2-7,CASSLGAGAYEQYF,TGTGCCAGCAGCTTAGGGGCAGGGGCCTACGAGCAGTACTTC
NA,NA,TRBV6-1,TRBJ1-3,CASSEAAFSGNTIYF,TGTGCCAGCAGTGAGGCGGCCTTCTCTGGAAACACCATATATTTT
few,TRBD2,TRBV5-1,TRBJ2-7,CASSVGTSGTREQYF,TGCGCCAGCAGCGTCGGGACTAGCGGGACACGCGAGCAGTACTTC
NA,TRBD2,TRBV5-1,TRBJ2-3,CASSLGLAGGQDTQYF,TGCGCCAGCAGCTTAGGACTAGCGGGAGGCCAAGATACGCAGTATTTT
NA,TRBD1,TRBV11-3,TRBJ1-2,CASSLAAGGFDGYTF,TGTGCCAGCAGCTTAGCGGCAGGGGGGTTTGATGGCTACACCTTC
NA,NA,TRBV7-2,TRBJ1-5,CASSFRGVQPQHF,TGTGCCAGCAGCTTCCGGGGGGTTCAGCCCCAGCATTTT
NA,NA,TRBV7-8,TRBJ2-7,CASSTRGLAGKWNEQYF,TGTGCCAGCAGCACCCGAGGGCTAGCCGGGAAGTGGAACGAGCAGTACTTC
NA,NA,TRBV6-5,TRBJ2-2,CASSYRPELTAGELFF,TGTGCCAGCAGTTATCGGCCGGAACTAACGGCCGGGGAGCTGTTTTTT
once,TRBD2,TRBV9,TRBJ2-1,CASSPTSGGSYNEQFF,TGTGCCAGCAGCCCGACTAGCGGGGGCTCCTACAATGAGCAGTTCTTC
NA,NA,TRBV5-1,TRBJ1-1,CASSFQAGWRGGTEAFF,TGCGCCAGCAGCTTTCAGGCGGGCTGGCGAGGAGGTACTGAAGCTTTCTTT
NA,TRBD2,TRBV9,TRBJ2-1,CASSVASGTDNEQFF,TGTGCCAGCAGCGTAGCTAGCGGGACAGACAATGAGCAGTTCTTC
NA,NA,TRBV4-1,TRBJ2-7,CASSQGRSAGVTYEQYF,TGCGCCAGCAGCCAAGGGCGTAGCGCAGGGGTTACCTACGAGCAGTACTTC
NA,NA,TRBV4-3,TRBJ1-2,CASSQESLTNYGYTF,TGCGCCAGCAGCCAAGAAAGCCTCACTAACTATGGCTACACCTTC
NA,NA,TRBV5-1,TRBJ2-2,CASKGGNTGELFF,TGCGCCAGCAAAGGGGGGAACACCGGGGAGCTGTTTTTT
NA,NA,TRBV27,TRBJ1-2,CASSSQTYYGYTF,TGTGCCAGCAGTTCTCAGACTTACTATGGCTACACCTTC
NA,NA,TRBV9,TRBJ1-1,CASSPLYEGWNTEAFF,TGTGCCAGCAGCCCCCTATATGAGGGATGGAACACTGAAGCTTTCTTT
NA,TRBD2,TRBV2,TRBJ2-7,CASSETSGVTYEQYF,TGTGCCAGCAGTGAAACTAGCGGGGTGACCTACGAGCAGTACTTC
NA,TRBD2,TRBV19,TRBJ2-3,CATTLAGGTDTQYF,TGTGCCACCACACTAGCGGGGGGAACAGATACGCAGTATTTT
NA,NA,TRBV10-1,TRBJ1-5,CASSDSYQPQHF,TGCGCCAGCAGTGATTCTTATCAGCCCCAGCATTTT
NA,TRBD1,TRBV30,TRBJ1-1,CAWNRDRGTEAFF,TGTGCCTGGAACCGGGACAGGGGCACTGAAGCTTTCTTT
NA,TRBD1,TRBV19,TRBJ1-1,CASSIATGEVTFF,TGTGCCAGTAGTATAGCCACAGGGGAGGTAACTTTCTTT
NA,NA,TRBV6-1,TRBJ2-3,CACKTDSSTDTQYF,TGTGCCTGTAAGACAGACTCTAGCACAGATACGCAGTATTTT
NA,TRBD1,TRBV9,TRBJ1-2,CASSVDTGGVYGYTF,TGTGCCAGCAGCGTAGATACAGGGGGAGTCTATGGCTACACCTTC
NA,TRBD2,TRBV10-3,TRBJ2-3,CAISESSSGFGTDTQYF,TGTGCCATCAGTGAGTCGTCTAGCGGCTTCGGCACAGATACGCAGTATTTT
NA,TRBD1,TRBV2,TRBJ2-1,CASSDDREIFVQFF,TGTGCCAGCAGCGACGACAGGGAAATATTTGTGCAGTTCTTC
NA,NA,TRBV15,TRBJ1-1,CATSKRKNTEAFF,TGTGCCACCAGCAAGAGGAAGAACACTGAAGCTTTCTTT
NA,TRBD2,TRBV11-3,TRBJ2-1,CASLGGSRYNEQFF,TGTGCCAGCCTCGGCGGGAGTCGTTACAATGAGCAGTTCTTC
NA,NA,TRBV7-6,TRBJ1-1,CASSLGAGAPEAFF,TGTGCCAGCAGCTTAGGAGCAGGGGCCCCTGAAGCTTTCTTT
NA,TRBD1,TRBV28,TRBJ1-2,CASSLYPPDRGSYGYTF,TGTGCCAGCAGTTTATACCCCCCGGACAGGGGCTCATATGGCTACACCTTC
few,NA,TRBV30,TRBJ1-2,CAWSVLLHGYTF,TGTGCCTGGAGTGTACTTCTTCATGGCTACACCTTC
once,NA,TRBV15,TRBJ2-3,CATSSITDTQYF,TGTGCCACCAGCAGTATCACAGATACGCAGTATTTT
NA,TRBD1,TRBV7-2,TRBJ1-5,CASSARGGKDRVSNQPQHF,TGTGCCAGCAGCGCAAGAGGTGGGAAGGACAGGGTTAGCAATCAGCCCCAGCATTTT
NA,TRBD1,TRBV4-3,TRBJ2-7,CASSHGQGLTYEQYF,TGCGCCAGCAGCCATGGACAGGGACTCACCTACGAGCAGTACTTC
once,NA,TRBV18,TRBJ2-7,CASSLRQGGFYEQYF,TGTGCCAGCTCGCTGAGACAGGGAGGATTCTACGAGCAGTACTTC
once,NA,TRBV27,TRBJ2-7,CASSQTRSLFSEQYF,TGTGCCAGCAGCCAGACTAGGTCCCTCTTTTCCGAGCAGTACTTC